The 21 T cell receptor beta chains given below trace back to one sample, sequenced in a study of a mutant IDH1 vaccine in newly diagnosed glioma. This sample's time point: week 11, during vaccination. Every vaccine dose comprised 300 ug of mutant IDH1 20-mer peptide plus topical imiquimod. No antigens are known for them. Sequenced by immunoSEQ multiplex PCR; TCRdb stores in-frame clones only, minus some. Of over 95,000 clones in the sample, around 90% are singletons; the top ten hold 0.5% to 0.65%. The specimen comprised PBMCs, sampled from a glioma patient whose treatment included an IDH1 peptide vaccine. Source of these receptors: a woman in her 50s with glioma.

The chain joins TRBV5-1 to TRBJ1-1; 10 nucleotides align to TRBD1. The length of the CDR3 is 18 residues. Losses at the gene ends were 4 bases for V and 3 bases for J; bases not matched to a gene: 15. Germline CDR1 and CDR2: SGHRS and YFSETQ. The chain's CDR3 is CASSPPSTGGRWHTEAFF. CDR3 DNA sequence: TGCGCCAGCAGCCCCCCTTCGACAGGGGGCAGATGGCACACTGAAGCTTTCTTT.

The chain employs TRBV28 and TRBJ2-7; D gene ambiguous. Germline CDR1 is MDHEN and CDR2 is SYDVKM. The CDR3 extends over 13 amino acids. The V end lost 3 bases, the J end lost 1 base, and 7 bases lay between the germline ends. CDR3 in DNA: TGTGCCAGCAGTTTCCTGGTATCCTACGAGCAGTACTTC. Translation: CASSFLVSYEQYF.

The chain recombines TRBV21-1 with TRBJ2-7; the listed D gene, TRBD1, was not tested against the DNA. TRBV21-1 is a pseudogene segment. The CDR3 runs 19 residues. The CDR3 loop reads CASSKARQGVDLDIYEQYF. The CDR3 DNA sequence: TGTGCCAGCAGCAAAGCGAGGCAGGGGGTCGACCTTGATATCTACGAGCAGTACTTC.

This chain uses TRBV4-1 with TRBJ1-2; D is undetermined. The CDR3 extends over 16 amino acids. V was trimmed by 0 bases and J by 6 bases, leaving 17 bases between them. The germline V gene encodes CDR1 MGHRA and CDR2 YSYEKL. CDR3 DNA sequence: TGCGCCAGCAGCCAAGATTGGGCAGTTTACTCTGATGGCTACACCTTC. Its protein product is CASSQDWAVYSDGYTF.

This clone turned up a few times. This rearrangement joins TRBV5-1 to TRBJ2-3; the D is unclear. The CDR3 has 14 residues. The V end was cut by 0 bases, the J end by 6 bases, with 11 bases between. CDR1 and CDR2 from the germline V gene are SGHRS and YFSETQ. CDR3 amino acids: CASSLDPVRDTQYF. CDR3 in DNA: TGCGCCAGCAGCTTGGATCCCGTTCGGGATACGCAGTATTTT.

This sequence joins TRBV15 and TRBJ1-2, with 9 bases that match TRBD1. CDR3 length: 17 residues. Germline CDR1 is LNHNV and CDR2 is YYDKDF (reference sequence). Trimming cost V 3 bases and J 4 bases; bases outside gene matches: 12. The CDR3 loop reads CATSSILTGGKGYGYTF. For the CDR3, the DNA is TGTGCCACCAGCAGCATCCTTACAGGGGGCAAAGGCTATGGCTACACCTTC.

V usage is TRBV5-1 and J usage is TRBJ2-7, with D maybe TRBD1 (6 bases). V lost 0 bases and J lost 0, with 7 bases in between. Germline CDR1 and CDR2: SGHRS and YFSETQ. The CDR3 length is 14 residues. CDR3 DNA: TGCGCCAGCAGCTTGGGGGACATCTCCTACGAGCAGTACTTC. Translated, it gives CASSLGDISYEQYF. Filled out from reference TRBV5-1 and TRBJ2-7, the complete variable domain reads KAGVTQTPRYLIKTRGQQVTLSCSPISGHRSVSWYQQTPGQGLQFLFEYFSETQRNKGNFPGRFSGRQFSNSRSEMNVSTLELGDSALYLCASSLGDISYEQYFGPGTRLTVT.

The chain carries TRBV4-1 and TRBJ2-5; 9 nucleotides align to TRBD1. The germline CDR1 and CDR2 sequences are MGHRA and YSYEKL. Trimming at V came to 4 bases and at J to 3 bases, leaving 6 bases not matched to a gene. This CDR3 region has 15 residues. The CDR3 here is CASSLHGTGKETQYF. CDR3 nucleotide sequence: TGCGCCAGCAGCCTGCACGGGACAGGGAAAGAGACCCAGTACTTC.

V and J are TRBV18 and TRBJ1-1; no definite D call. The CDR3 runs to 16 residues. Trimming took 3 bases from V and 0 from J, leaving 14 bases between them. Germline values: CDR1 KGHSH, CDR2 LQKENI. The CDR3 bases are TGTGCCAGCTCACCGACGACCCACCCCATGAACACTGAAGCTTTCTTT. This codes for CASSPTTHPMNTEAFF.

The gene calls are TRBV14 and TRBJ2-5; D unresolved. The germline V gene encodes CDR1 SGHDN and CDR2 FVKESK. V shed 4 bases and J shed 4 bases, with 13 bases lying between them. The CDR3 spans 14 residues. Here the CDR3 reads CASSLRTTLETQYF. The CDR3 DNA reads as TGTGCCAGCAGCCTTAGGACCACGCTAGAGACCCAGTACTTC.

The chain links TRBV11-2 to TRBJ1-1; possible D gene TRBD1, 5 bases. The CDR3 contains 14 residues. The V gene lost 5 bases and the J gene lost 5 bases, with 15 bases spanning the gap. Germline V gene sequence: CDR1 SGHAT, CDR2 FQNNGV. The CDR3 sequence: CASSLDRVRTEAFF. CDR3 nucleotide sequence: TGTGCCAGCAGCCTTGACAGAGTCCGTACTGAAGCTTTCTTT.

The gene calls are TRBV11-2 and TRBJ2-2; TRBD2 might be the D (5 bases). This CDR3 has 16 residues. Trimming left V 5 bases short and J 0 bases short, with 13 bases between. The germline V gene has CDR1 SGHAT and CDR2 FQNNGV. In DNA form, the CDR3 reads TGTGCCAGCAGCCCCATACGGGGTGCGAACACCGGGGAGCTGTTTTTT. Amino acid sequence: CASSPIRGANTGELFF.

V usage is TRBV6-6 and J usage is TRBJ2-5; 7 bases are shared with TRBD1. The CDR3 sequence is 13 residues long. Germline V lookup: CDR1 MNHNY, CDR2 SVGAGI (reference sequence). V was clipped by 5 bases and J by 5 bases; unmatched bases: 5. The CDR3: CASSQQGLETQYF. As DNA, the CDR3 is TGTGCCAGCAGTCAACAGGGGTTGGAGACCCAGTACTTC.

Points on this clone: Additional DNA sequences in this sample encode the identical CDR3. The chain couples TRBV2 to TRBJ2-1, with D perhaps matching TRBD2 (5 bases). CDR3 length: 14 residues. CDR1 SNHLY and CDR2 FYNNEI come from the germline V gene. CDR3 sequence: CAAPPSGTYNEQFF. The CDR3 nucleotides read TGTGCTGCCCCACCCTCGGGGACCTACAATGAGCAGTTCTTC.

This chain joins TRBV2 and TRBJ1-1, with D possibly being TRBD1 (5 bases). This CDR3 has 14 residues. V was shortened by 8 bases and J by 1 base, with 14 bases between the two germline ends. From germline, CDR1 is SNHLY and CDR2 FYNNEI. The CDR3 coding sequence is TGTGCCAGCGGGAGAAGGGGTCGGAACACTGAAGCTTTCTTT. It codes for CASGRRGRNTEAFF.

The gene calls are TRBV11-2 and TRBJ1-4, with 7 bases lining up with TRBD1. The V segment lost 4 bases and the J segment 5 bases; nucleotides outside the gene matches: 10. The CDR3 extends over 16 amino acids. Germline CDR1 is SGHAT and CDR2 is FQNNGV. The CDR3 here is CASSYGTADENEKLFF. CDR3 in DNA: TGTGCCAGCAGCTACGGGACAGCGGACGAAAATGAAAAACTGTTTTTT.

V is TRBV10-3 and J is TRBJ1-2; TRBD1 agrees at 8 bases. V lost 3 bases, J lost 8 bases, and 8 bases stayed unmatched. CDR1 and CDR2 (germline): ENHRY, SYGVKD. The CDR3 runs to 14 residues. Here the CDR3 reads CAISEDQGALGYTF. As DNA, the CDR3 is TGTGCCATCAGTGAAGATCAGGGGGCGCTGGGCTACACCTTC.

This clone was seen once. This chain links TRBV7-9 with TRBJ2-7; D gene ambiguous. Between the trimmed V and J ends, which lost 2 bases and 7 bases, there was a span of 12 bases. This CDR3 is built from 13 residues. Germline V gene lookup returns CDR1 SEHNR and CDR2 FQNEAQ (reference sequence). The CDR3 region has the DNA TGTGCCAGCAGCTTATCAGGACCGGAGGAGCAGTACTTC. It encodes CASSLSGPEEQYF.

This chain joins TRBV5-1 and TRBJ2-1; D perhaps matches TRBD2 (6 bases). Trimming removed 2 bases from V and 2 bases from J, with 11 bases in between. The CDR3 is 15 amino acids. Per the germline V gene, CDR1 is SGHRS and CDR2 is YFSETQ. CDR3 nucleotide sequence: TGCGCCAGCAGCTTAGGAGGGAATACCTACAATGAGCAGTTCTTC. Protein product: CASSLGGNTYNEQFF.

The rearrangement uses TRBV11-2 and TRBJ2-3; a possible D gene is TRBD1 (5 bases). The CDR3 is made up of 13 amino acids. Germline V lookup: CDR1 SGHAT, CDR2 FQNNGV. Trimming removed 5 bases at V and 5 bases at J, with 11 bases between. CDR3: CASSPRRGDTQYF. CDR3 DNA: TGTGCCAGCAGCCCACGAAGGGGAGATACGCAGTATTTT.

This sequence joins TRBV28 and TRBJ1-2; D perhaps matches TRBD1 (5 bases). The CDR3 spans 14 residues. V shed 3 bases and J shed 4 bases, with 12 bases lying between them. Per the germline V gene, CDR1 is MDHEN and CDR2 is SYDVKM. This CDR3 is CASSFQGYSYGYTF. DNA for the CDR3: TGTGCCAGCAGTTTTCAGGGTTACAGCTATGGCTACACCTTC.